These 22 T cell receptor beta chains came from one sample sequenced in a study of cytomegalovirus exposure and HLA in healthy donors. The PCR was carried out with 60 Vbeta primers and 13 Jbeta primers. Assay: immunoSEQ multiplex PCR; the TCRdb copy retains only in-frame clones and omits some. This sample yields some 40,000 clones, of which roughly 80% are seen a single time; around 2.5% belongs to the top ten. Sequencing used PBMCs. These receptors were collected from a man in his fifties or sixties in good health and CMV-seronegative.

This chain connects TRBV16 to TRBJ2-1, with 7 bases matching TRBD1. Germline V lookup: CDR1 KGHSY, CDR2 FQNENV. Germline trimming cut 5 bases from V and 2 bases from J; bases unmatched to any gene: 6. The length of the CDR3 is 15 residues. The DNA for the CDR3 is TGTGCCAGCAGCGTGGGACAGTGGACCTACAATGAGCAGTTCTTC. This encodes CASSVGQWTYNEQFF.

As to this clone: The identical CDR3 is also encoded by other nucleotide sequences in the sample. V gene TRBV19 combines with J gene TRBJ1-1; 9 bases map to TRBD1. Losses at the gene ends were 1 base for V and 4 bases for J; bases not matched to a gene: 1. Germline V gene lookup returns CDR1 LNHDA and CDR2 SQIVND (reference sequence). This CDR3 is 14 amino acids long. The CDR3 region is CASSIVQGATEAFF. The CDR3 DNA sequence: TGTGCCAGTAGTATAGTACAGGGGGCCACTGAAGCTTTCTTT. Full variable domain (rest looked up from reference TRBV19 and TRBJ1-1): DGGITQSPKYLFRKEGQNVTLSCEQNLNHDAMYWYRQDPGQGLRLIYYSQIVNDFQKGDIAEGYSVSREKKESFPLTVTSAQKNPTAFYLCASSIVQGATEAFFGQGTRLTVV.

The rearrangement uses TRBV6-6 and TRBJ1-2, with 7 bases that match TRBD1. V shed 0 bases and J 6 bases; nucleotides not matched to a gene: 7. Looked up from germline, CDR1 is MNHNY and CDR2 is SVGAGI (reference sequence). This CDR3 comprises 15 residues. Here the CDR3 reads CASSYSKRRGHGYTF. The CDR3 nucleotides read TGTGCCAGCAGTTACTCAAAGAGGAGGGGGCATGGCTACACCTTC.

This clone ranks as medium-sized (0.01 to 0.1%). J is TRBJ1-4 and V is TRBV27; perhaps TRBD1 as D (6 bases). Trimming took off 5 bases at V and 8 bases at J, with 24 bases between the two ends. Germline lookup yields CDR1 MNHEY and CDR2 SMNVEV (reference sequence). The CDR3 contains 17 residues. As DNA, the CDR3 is TGTGCCAGCAGTCCGCTAAGAAAGACAGGTCTTGGAGAAAAACTGTTTTTT. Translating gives CASSPLRKTGLGEKLFF.

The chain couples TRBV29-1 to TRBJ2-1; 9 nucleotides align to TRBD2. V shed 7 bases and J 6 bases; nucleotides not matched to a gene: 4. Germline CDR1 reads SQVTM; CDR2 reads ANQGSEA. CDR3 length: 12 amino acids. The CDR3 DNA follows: TGCAGCGCCCTGGGACTAGCCAATGAGCAGTTCTTC. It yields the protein CSALGLANEQFF.

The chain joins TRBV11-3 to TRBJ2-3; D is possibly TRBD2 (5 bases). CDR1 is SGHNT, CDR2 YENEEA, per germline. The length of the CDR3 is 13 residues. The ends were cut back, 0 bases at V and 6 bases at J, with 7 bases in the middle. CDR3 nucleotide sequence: TGTGCCAGCAGCTTAGATACGGGGGATACGCAGTATTTT. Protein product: CASSLDTGDTQYF.

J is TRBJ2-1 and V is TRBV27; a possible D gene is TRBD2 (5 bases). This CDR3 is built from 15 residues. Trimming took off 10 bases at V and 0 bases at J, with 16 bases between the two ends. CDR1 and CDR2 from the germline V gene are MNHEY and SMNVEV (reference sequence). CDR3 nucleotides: TGTGCCAACGGGGAACAGTGGAACTCCTACAATGAGCAGTTCTTC. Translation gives CANGEQWNSYNEQFF.

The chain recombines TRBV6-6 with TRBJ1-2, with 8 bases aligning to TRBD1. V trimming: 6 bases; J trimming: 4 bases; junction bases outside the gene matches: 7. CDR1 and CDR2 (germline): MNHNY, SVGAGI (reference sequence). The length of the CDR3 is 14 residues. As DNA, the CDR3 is TGTGCCAGCAGACTCGACAGGGGAGCCTATGGCTACACCTTC. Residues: CASRLDRGAYGYTF.

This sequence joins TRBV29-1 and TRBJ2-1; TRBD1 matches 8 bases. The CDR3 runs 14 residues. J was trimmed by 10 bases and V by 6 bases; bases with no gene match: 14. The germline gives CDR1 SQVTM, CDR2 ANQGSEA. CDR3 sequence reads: CSVDIPGGLNEQFF. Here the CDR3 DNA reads TGCAGCGTAGACATCCCAGGGGGCTTAAACGAGCAGTTCTTC.

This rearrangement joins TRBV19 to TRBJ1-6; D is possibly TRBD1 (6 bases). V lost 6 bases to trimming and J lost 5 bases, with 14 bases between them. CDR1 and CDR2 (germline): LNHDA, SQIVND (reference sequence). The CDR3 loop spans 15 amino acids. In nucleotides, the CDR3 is TGTGCCAGTAGCCTTGTTCGACAGGATAATTCACCCCTCCACTTT. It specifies CASSLVRQDNSPLHF.

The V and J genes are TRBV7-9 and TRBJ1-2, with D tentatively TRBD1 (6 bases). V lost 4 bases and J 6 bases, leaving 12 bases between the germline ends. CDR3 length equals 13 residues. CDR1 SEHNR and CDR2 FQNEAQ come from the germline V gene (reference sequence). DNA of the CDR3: TGTGCCAGCAGCTCCGGACAGTTGGATGGCTACACCTTC. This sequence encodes CASSSGQLDGYTF.

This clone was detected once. Here the CDR3 reads CASSQDPGQKWQPQHF. In nucleotides, the CDR3 is TGCGCCAGCAGCCAAGATCCAGGACAGAAGTGGCAGCCCCAGCATTTT. V usage is TRBV4-1 and J usage is TRBJ1-5; D might be TRBD1 (6 bases). The ends were cut back, 0 bases at V and 7 bases at J, with 16 bases in the middle. The CDR3 totals 16 residues. Germline V gene lookup returns CDR1 MGHRA and CDR2 YSYEKL.

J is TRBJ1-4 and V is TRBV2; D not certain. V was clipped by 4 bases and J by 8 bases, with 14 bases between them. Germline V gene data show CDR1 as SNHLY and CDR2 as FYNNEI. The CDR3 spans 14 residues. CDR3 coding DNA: TGTGCCAGCAGTGGGTGGCGGGAAGACGAAAAACTGTTTTTT. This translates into CASSGWREDEKLFF.

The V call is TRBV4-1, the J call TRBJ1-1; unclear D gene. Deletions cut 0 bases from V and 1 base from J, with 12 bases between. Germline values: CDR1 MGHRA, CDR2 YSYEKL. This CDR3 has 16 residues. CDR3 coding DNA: TGCGCCAGCAGCCAAGACGCGACCGACACGAACACTGAAGCTTTCTTT. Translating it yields CASSQDATDTNTEAFF.

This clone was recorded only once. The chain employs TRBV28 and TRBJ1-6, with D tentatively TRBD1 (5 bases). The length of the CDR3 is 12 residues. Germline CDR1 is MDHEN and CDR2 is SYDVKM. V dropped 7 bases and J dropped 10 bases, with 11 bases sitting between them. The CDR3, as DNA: TGTGCCAGCATTACGACAGCCTCACCCCTCCACTTT. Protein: CASITTASPLHF.

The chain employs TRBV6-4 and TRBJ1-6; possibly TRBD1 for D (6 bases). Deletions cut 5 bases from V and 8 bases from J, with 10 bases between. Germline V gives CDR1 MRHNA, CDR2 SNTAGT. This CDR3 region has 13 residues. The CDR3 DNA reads TGTGCCAGCAGTCCCAGGGGAGATTCACCCCTCCACTTT. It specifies CASSPRGDSPLHF.

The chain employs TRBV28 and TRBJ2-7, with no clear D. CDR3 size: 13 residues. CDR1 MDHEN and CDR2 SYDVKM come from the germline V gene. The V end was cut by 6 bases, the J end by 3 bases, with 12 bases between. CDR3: CASRQPPYYEQYF. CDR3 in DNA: TGTGCCAGCAGGCAACCTCCCTACTACGAGCAGTACTTC.

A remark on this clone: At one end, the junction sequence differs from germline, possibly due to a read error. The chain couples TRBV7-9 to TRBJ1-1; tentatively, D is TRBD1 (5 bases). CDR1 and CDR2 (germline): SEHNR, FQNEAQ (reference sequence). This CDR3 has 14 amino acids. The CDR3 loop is CSSSPTTVNTEAFF. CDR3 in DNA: TGTTCCAGCAGCCCTACGACAGTGAACACTGAAGCTTTCTTT.

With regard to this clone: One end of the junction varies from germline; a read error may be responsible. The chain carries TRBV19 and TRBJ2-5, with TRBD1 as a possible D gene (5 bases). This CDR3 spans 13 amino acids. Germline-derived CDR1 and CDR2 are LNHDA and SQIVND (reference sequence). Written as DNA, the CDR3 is TGTGCCAGTACCTCATATGGACAAGAGGCCCAGTACTTC. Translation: CASTSYGQEAQYF.

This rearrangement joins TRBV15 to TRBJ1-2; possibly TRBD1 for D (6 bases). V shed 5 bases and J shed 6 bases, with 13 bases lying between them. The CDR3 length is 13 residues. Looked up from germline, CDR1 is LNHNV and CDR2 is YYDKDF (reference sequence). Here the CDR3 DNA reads TGTGCCACCAGCGATCAGGGGATACATGGCTACACCTTC. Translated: CATSDQGIHGYTF.

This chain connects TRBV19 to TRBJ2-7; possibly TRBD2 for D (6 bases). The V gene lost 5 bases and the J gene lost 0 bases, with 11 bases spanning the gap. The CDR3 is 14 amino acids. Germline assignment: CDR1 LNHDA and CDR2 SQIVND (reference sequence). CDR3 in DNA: TGTGCCAGTAGTGATGGGGGGACCTCCTACGAGCAGTACTTC. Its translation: CASSDGGTSYEQYF.

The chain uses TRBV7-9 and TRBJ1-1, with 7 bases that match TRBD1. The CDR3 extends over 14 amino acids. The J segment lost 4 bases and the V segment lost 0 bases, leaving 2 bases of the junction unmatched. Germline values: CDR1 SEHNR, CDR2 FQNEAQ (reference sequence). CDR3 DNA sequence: TGTGCCAGCAGCTTAGCCGGGACAGTCACTGAAGCTTTCTTT. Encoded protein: CASSLAGTVTEAFF.